The TCR beta chain described here comes from a study of control samples from healthy donors and cancer patients (TCRdb year 2020). Of note for this clone: The clone's antigen remains unknown. No much larger clonotype is one base removed from it; base qualities were not supplied.

Receptors were amplified or captured by the immunoSEQ multiplex PCR assay. The table comes from immuneACCESS by way of TCRdb, which keeps in-frame sequences with V and J called. Part of the clones is missing from these tables; in studies checked, under half for an unresolved V gene and the rest for unknown reasons. The sample table contains some 89,000 clones; only one count was recorded for more than 75% of them. The ten top clones hold about 21% of the sample. Reading the germline V gene gives CDR1 MNHEY and CDR2 SVGAGI. V is shortened by 5 bases, J by 7 bases, and the region joining them spans 18 bases. Including the terminal cysteine and valine, the CDR3 comprises 14 residues. Only the CDR3 DNA is retained, 42 bases long and in frame from the first base.

The chain uses TRBV6-5 and TRBJ2-7, with no reliable assignment of the D segment. The sequence was collected from a man between 25 and 39 years old in good health. Sequenced input: blood. The CDR3 reads as follows: CASSPSGHLGEQYV. Read as DNA, the sequence is TGTGCCAGCAGTCCCTCGGGCCATCTAGGGGAGCAGTACGTC.